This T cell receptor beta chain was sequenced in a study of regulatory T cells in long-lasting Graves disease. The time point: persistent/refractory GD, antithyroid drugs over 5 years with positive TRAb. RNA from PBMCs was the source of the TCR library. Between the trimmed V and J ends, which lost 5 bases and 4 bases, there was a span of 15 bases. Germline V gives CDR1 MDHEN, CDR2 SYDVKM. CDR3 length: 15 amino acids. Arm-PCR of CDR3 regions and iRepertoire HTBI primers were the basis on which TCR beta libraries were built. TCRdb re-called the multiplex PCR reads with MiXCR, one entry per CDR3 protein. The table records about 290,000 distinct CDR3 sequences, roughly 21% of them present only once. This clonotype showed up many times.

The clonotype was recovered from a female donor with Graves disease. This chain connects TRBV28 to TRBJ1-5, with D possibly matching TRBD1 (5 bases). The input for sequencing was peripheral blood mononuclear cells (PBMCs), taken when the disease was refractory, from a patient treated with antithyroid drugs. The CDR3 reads CASSLQGYGNQPQHF. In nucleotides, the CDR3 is TGTGCCAGCAGTCTCCAGGGTTACGGGAATCAGCCCCAGCATTTT.